The TCR beta chain described here comes from a study of blood T cells in healthy people across ages. Then a second PCR, running roughly 7 to 11 cycles, was carried out with a sample-barcoded 5' primer and a J-beta primer mix. In TCRdb, the 5' RACE reads were re-called with MiXCR into one record per CDR3 protein. The sample has about 800,000 distinct CDR3 sequences, around a quarter seen once. The CDR3 contains 11 residues. CDR1 and CDR2 from the germline V gene are DFQATT and SNEGSKA (reference sequence). Trimming shortened V by 7 bases and J by 3 bases, and 9 bases separated the two germline ends. This clonotype was picked up a small number of times. These same records also appear under a second study, on T cells of mothers and their children. That investigation notes: From each mother came over 8.5 million TCR beta CDR3 reads, and from each child came roughly 2.9 million.

This chain links TRBV20-1 with TRBJ1-1, with D possibly TRBD1 on 5 matching bases. The sequencing sample was made of blood. This sequence originates from a boy between 5 and 17 years old in good health. Here the CDR3 DNA reads TGCAGTGTCGGGGCGGACACTGAAGCTTTCTTT. Amino acid sequence: CSVGADTEAFF.